These T cell receptor beta chains were read from a single sample in a study of CD8+ T cells in alopecia areata. The protocol was immunoSEQ multiplex PCR, while the TCRdb copy is restricted to in-frame clones and leaves out a portion. The data contain roughly 150,000 clones, 50% to 65% of them singletons. Sequencing used CD8+ T cells sorted from blood, obtained at week 4, from a patient treated with tofacitinib. These receptors all come from a human donor with alopecia areata. CDR3s include the opening cysteine and the closing phenylalanine or tryptophan. Each record gives: D gene, J gene, V gene, clone size, CDR3 DNA, CDR3 protein. A D gene is named only where the DNA matches it firmly. Clone size, where shown, is once, few, many, or a class for clones that have expanded.

d_call: .; j_call: TRBJ2-1; v_call: TRBV14; clone_size: .; cdr3_nt: TGTGCCAGCAGCCAATTTTGGTCCAGCAATGAGCAGTTCTTC; cdr3_aa: CASSQFWSSNEQFF
d_call: .; j_call: TRBJ1-1; v_call: TRBV13; clone_size: .; cdr3_nt: TGTGCCAGCAGCTATGGAGGTAACACTGAAGCTTTCTTT; cdr3_aa: CASSYGGNTEAFF
d_call: .; j_call: TRBJ1-5; v_call: TRBV6-5; clone_size: .; cdr3_nt: TGTGCCAGCAGCGCAGGGCATAGCAATCAGCCCCAGCATTTT; cdr3_aa: CASSAGHSNQPQHF
d_call: .; j_call: TRBJ1-1; v_call: TRBV25-1; clone_size: once; cdr3_nt: TGTGCCAGCAGTGAAGTGGGGGGCGGGGACACTGAAGCTTTCTTT; cdr3_aa: CASSEVGGGDTEAFF
d_call: TRBD2; j_call: TRBJ2-7; v_call: TRBV25-1; clone_size: .; cdr3_nt: TGTGCCAGCAGTGCGGGACTAACCACCTACGAGCAGTACTTC; cdr3_aa: CASSAGLTTYEQYF
d_call: TRBD2; j_call: TRBJ2-7; v_call: TRBV29-1; clone_size: .; cdr3_nt: TGCAGCGTTGGTAGGGGCGGGAGCTACGAGCAGTACTTC; cdr3_aa: CSVGRGGSYEQYF
d_call: .; j_call: TRBJ1-4; v_call: TRBV19; clone_size: few; cdr3_nt: TGTGCCAGTACGAGCCCGGAAGGGGGGGAAAAACTGTTTTTT; cdr3_aa: CASTSPEGGEKLFF
d_call: .; j_call: TRBJ1-2; v_call: TRBV9; clone_size: once; cdr3_nt: TGTGCCAGCAGCGAGGCAACAGGGTCCGCTTTGCATGGCTACACCTTC; cdr3_aa: CASSEATGSALHGYTF
d_call: .; j_call: TRBJ1-2; v_call: TRBV7-9; clone_size: few; cdr3_nt: TGTGCCAGCAGCTTAGAGGACAGCATCTATGGCTACACCTTC; cdr3_aa: CASSLEDSIYGYTF
d_call: .; j_call: TRBJ2-7; v_call: TRBV4-3; clone_size: few; cdr3_nt: TGCGCCAGCAGCCCTGGACACCACTCCTACGAGCAGTACTTC; cdr3_aa: CASSPGHHSYEQYF
d_call: TRBD2; j_call: TRBJ2-2; v_call: TRBV9; clone_size: .; cdr3_nt: TGTGCCAGCAGCGCGGGACTAGCGGGGGGCTCCACCGGGGAGCTGTTTTTT; cdr3_aa: CASSAGLAGGSTGELFF
d_call: TRBD1; j_call: TRBJ2-7; v_call: TRBV13; clone_size: .; cdr3_nt: TGTGCCAGCAGCTCGGGACAGGGGGTATCGTTC; cdr3_aa: CASSSGQGVSF
d_call: .; j_call: TRBJ2-2; v_call: TRBV5-6; clone_size: .; cdr3_nt: TGTGCCAGCCGGGATAACACCGGGGAGCTGTTTTTT; cdr3_aa: CASRDNTGELFF
d_call: .; j_call: TRBJ2-3; v_call: TRBV9; clone_size: .; cdr3_nt: TGTGCCAGCAGCGTAGGAGCGGGAGATACGCAGTATTTT; cdr3_aa: CASSVGAGDTQYF
d_call: .; j_call: TRBJ2-5; v_call: TRBV6-6; clone_size: .; cdr3_nt: TGTGCCAGCAGTTATCTGTTATGGGGGGAGGAAGAGACCCAGTACTTC; cdr3_aa: CASSYLLWGEEETQYF
d_call: .; j_call: TRBJ1-1; v_call: TRBV2; clone_size: .; cdr3_nt: TGTGCCAGCAGCACTCCGGGCCTGAACACTGAAGCTTTCTTT; cdr3_aa: CASSTPGLNTEAFF
d_call: .; j_call: TRBJ2-7; v_call: TRBV4-3; clone_size: .; cdr3_nt: TGCGCCAGCAGCCAAGATCTTCGCCCTTGGGACTCCTACGAGCAGTACTTC; cdr3_aa: CASSQDLRPWDSYEQYF
d_call: .; j_call: TRBJ1-5; v_call: TRBV5-8; clone_size: many; cdr3_nt: TGTGCCAGCAGCTTGTACGGTTATAGCAATCAGCCCCAGCATTTT; cdr3_aa: CASSLYGYSNQPQHF
d_call: .; j_call: TRBJ1-4; v_call: TRBV5-6; clone_size: .; cdr3_nt: TGTGCCAGCAGCTTCGCGGAGGAAAAACTGTTTTTT; cdr3_aa: CASSFAEEKLFF
d_call: .; j_call: TRBJ2-2; v_call: TRBV30; clone_size: once; cdr3_nt: TGTGCCTGGAGTGGGCAGGGCGGCGGGGAGCTGTTTTTT; cdr3_aa: CAWSGQGGGELFF
d_call: .; j_call: TRBJ1-1; v_call: TRBV4-3; clone_size: .; cdr3_nt: TGCGCCAGCAGCCAAGGGGAGGGTGAAGCTTTCTTT; cdr3_aa: CASSQGEGEAFF
d_call: .; j_call: TRBJ2-7; v_call: TRBV27; clone_size: few; cdr3_nt: TGTGCCAGCAGTCCCACGGGGCTTGGCTACGAGCAGTACTTC; cdr3_aa: CASSPTGLGYEQYF
d_call: .; j_call: TRBJ2-3; v_call: TRBV6-5; clone_size: .; cdr3_nt: TGTGCGTCGGCTAGCACAGATACGCAGTATTTT; cdr3_aa: CASASTDTQYF
d_call: .; j_call: TRBJ2-7; v_call: TRBV5-1; clone_size: few; cdr3_nt: TGCGCCAGCAGCTTGGGAGGCAGGCCGTACGAGCAGTACTTC; cdr3_aa: CASSLGGRPYEQYF
d_call: .; j_call: TRBJ1-5; v_call: TRBV30; clone_size: .; cdr3_nt: TGTGCCTGGTCCGGCGAGGGCAATCAGCCCCAGCATTTT; cdr3_aa: CAWSGEGNQPQHF
d_call: .; j_call: TRBJ2-7; v_call: TRBV27; clone_size: .; cdr3_nt: TGTGCCAGCAAGATCGGAGGAACCTACGAGCAGTACTTC; cdr3_aa: CASKIGGTYEQYF
d_call: TRBD1; j_call: TRBJ1-1; v_call: TRBV6-5; clone_size: .; cdr3_nt: TGTGCCAGCAGTTACTCGAGTATGCGGACAGGGGCTGAAGCTTTCTTT; cdr3_aa: CASSYSSMRTGAEAFF
d_call: TRBD2; j_call: TRBJ2-5; v_call: TRBV9; clone_size: .; cdr3_nt: TGTGCCAGCAGCGTAGAAGGCGGGGGGGCCGAAGAGACCCAGTACTTC; cdr3_aa: CASSVEGGGAEETQYF
d_call: .; j_call: TRBJ2-5; v_call: TRBV7-9; clone_size: .; cdr3_nt: TGTGCCAGCAGCTTAGTGGGGAATACAGAGACCCAGTACTTC; cdr3_aa: CASSLVGNTETQYF
d_call: TRBD1; j_call: TRBJ2-2; v_call: TRBV5-6; clone_size: .; cdr3_nt: TGTGCCAGCAGCTTGCCATACAGGGGGCGGCTTCACGGGGAGCTGTTTTTT; cdr3_aa: CASSLPYRGRLHGELFF
d_call: .; j_call: TRBJ1-2; v_call: TRBV4-2; clone_size: .; cdr3_nt: TGTGCCAGCAGCCTAGGGGTCCCCTATGGCTACACCTTC; cdr3_aa: CASSLGVPYGYTF
d_call: .; j_call: TRBJ2-5; v_call: TRBV4-1; clone_size: .; cdr3_nt: TGCGCCAGCAGCCAAAGGGTGGCCCAAGAGACCCAGTACTTC; cdr3_aa: CASSQRVAQETQYF
d_call: .; j_call: TRBJ2-5; v_call: TRBV4-3; clone_size: .; cdr3_nt: TGCGCCAGCAGCCAAGATGGTCGGCAGGGGGAGACCCAGTACTTC; cdr3_aa: CASSQDGRQGETQYF
d_call: TRBD2; j_call: TRBJ2-1; v_call: TRBV29-1; clone_size: .; cdr3_nt: TGCAGCGTTGAGTCGAGAGCGGGGGGGGTCGATGAGCAGTTCTTC; cdr3_aa: CSVESRAGGVDEQFF
d_call: .; j_call: TRBJ2-7; v_call: TRBV6-5; clone_size: .; cdr3_nt: TGTGCCAGCAGTTACTCGAGGGGCTACGAGCAGTACTTC; cdr3_aa: CASSYSRGYEQYF
d_call: .; j_call: TRBJ1-1; v_call: TRBV5-6; clone_size: .; cdr3_nt: TGTGCCAGCTCCCGGGGAGGGGACACTGAAGCTTTCTTT; cdr3_aa: CASSRGGDTEAFF
d_call: .; j_call: TRBJ2-3; v_call: TRBV5-1; clone_size: .; cdr3_nt: TGCGCCAGCATGATCGACCGGGACACCAAAAGCACAGATACGCAGTATTTT; cdr3_aa: CASMIDRDTKSTDTQYF
d_call: .; j_call: TRBJ1-5; v_call: TRBV5-6; clone_size: .; cdr3_nt: TGTGCCAGCAGCTTGGGGGTTCAGCCCCAGCATTTT; cdr3_aa: CASSLGVQPQHF